One sample yielded the 5 T cell receptor beta chains listed below, sequenced in a study of blood T cell repertoires in COVID-19. TCRdb keeps only in-frame clones here, not all; method: immunoSEQ multiplex PCR. The sample has some 130,000 clones, roughly 90% seen once. The sample consisted of peripheral blood. The receptors stem from a man aged 55 to 70 with COVID-19, enrolled during active disease.

This chain's CDR3 is CSASGGLVGEQFF. The CDR3 DNA follows: TGCAGTGCTAGTGGGGGACTAGTCGGTGAGCAGTTCTTC. V usage is TRBV20-1 and J usage is TRBJ2-1; 8 nucleotides match TRBD2. CDR1 and CDR2 from the germline V gene are DFQATT and SNEGSKA (reference sequence). The CDR3 consists of 13 residues. Unmatched junction bases numbered 7, after V lost 3 bases and J lost 9 bases.

DNA for the CDR3: TGTGCCAGCAGCTTAATCAGGGAAGAGACCCAGTACTTC. Its protein is CASSLIREETQYF. The chain couples TRBV11-2 to TRBJ2-5; possible D gene TRBD1, 5 bases. Trimming stripped 2 bases from V and 3 bases from J, with 7 bases between. CDR3 length equals 13 residues. Germline V gives CDR1 SGHAT, CDR2 FQNNGV.

The count of this clone is one. This chain connects TRBV24-1 to TRBJ2-7; D ambiguous. Germline CDR1 reads KGHDR; CDR2 reads SFDVKD. Trimming pared 4 bases from V and 7 bases from J, leaving 16 bases between. The CDR3 loop spans 14 amino acids. For the CDR3, the DNA is TGTGCCACCAGTGACCCCTCCTTCCCAGAAGAGCAGTACTTC. Its translation is CATSDPSFPEEQYF.

The rearrangement links TRBV19 to TRBJ2-3, with TRBD2 matching 11 bases. The V segment lost 7 bases and the J segment 3 bases; nucleotides outside the gene matches: 6. The V gene's germline CDR1 is LNHDA and CDR2 SQIVND (reference sequence). The CDR3 runs 15 residues. The CDR3 DNA reads as TGTGCCAGTAAGGGGTCTAGCGGGAGGACAGATACGCAGTATTTT. Translated, it gives CASKGSSGRTDTQYF.

V and J are TRBV9 and TRBJ1-1, with 7 bases fitting TRBD1. This CDR3 region has 17 residues. V was pared by 1 base and J by 4 bases, with 13 bases of the junction left unmatched. Germline CDR1 SGDLS, CDR2 YYNGEE. The CDR3, as DNA: TGTGCCAGCAGCGTAAGTTCCCACAGGGGTGGGAGCACTGAAGCTTTCTTT. Amino acids: CASSVSSHRGGSTEAFF.